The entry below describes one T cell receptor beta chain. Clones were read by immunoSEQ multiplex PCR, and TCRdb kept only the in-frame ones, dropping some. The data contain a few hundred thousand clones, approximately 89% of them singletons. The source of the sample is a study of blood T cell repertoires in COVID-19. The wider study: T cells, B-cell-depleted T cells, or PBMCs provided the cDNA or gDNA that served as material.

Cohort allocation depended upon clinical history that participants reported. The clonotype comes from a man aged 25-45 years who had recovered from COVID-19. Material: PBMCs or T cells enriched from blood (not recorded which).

CDR3 loop: CASKQRGWDTQYF. CDR3 nucleotides: TGTGCCAGTAAACAGCGGGGGTGGGATACGCAGTATTTT. The V gene is TRBV19, the J gene TRBJ2-3; 8 bases are a match to TRBD2. V trimming: 7 bases; J trimming: 6 bases; junction bases outside the gene matches: 6. The CDR3 totals 13 residues. In germline, CDR1 is LNHDA, CDR2 SQIVND (reference sequence).